This entry lists 5 T cell receptor beta chains sequenced from one sample in a study of untreated major depressive disorder. Study conclusions and caveats: Depressed patients' CD4+ T cells carried increased TRBV05-01 (Vbeta 5.1) usage versus control CD4+ T cells.

Data came from immunoSEQ multiplex PCR; TCRdb stores just in-frame clones and leaves some out. The sample records under 25,000 clones, roughly nine tenths being singletons. The antigens of these receptors remain unknown. The specimen was CD4+ T cells from PBMCs. These receptors came from a woman between 40 and 50 years old with major depressive disorder.

This chain joins TRBV6-1 and TRBJ2-7; D remains ambiguous. Germline V gene lookup returns CDR1 MNHNS and CDR2 SASEGT. The CDR3 length is 15 residues. V was cut by 3 bases and J by 4 bases, with 16 bases left in between. CDR3 bases: TGTGCCAGCAGTGAGTCCCCAGATCCATTATACGAGCAGTACTTC. Translating it yields CASSESPDPLYEQYF.

This clone was seen only a few times. The rearrangement links TRBV2 to TRBJ2-7; 7 bases are shared with TRBD1. With 1 base clipped from V and 3 bases from J, the junction kept 0 bases outside the gene matches. This CDR3 region has 13 residues. Germline V gene sequence: CDR1 SNHLY, CDR2 FYNNEI. The CDR3 nucleotides read TGTGCCAGCAGTGAAGGGGACAGCTACGAGCAGTACGTC. Translated: CASSEGDSYEQYV.

The chain links TRBV7-9 to TRBJ2-2, with D hard to call. Germline loops: CDR1 SEHNR, CDR2 FQNEAQ (reference sequence). This CDR3 is 12 amino acids long. The V gene lost 4 bases and the J gene lost 7 bases, with 7 bases spanning the gap. In nucleotides, the CDR3 is TGTGCCAGCAGCTACCTTCTCGGGGAGCTGTTTTTT. This sequence encodes CASSYLLGELFF. The full variable domain, rest sourced from reference TRBV7-9 and TRBJ2-2, is DTGVSQNPRHKITKRGQNVTFRCDPISEHNRLYWYRQTLGQGPEFLTYFQNEAQLEKSRLLSDRFSAERPKGSFSTLEIQRTEQGDSAMYLCASSYLLGELFFGEGSRLTVL.

The chain links TRBV18 to TRBJ1-1; perhaps TRBD1 as D (6 bases). The germline gives CDR1 KGHSH, CDR2 LQKENI. CDR3 size: 13 residues. The V end lost 6 bases, the J end lost 6 bases, and 14 bases lay between the germline ends. For the CDR3, the DNA is TGTGCCAGCTCTCCTACAGGGACCGCTGAAGCTTTCTTT. Translating gives CASSPTGTAEAFF.

The V and J genes are TRBV7-2 and TRBJ2-5, with TRBD2 matching over 11 bases. This CDR3 is built from 15 residues. V was pared by 5 bases and J by 5 bases, with 7 bases of the junction left unmatched. CDR1 and CDR2 from the germline V gene are SGHTA and FQGNSA. CDR3 in DNA: TGTGCCAGCAGCGTTAGACTAGCGGGAAGGGAGACCCAGTACTTC. Encoded protein: CASSVRLAGRETQYF.